This is a list of T cell receptor beta chains from one sample in a study of blood T cell repertoires in COVID-19. TCRdb keeps only in-frame clones here, not all; method: immunoSEQ multiplex PCR. Of 80,000 to 95,000 clones in the sample, approximately 77% were seen once. Source material: peripheral blood. The receptors were gathered from a woman older than 75 with acute or convalescent COVID-19. Both conserved end residues are part of each CDR3. Each record gives: CDR3 DNA, CDR3 protein, J gene, D gene, clone size, V gene. The D gene is left open where the match is weak. Only part of the rows carry a size: once, few, many, or a class if the clone is expanded.

TGTGCCAGCAGCTCATCCGGGACAGGAACAGTCGGGGAGCTGTTTTTT	CASSSSGTGTVGELFF	TRBJ2-2	TRBD1	many	TRBV7-3
TGCGCCAGCAGCTTTACCCAGGGTCAGGGGACTGAAGCTTTCTTT	CASSFTQGQGTEAFF	TRBJ1-1	-	few	TRBV5-1
TGTGCCAGCACGAGACAGGCCCTATTTGCTAATGGCTACACCTTC	CASTRQALFANGYTF	TRBJ1-2	-	once	TRBV5-8
TGCGCCAGCAGCTTGCAAGGGGGCTCAACTGGAAACACCATATATTTT	CASSLQGGSTGNTIYF	TRBJ1-3	TRBD1	-	TRBV5-1
TGTGCCAGCGGCCATATTAGCACAGATACGCAGTATTTT	CASGHISTDTQYF	TRBJ2-3	-	once	TRBV9
TGCGCCAGCAGCCAAGGACAGTATAGCAATCAGCCCCAGCATTTT	CASSQGQYSNQPQHF	TRBJ1-5	-	few	TRBV4-1
TGTGCCAGCAGCTTAATTCCACAGGGGCTGGGCACCGGGGAGCTGTTTTTT	CASSLIPQGLGTGELFF	TRBJ2-2	TRBD1	once	TRBV7-3
TGTGCCAGCCGACCCGAGGGTTATTTCGCGTCCGAGCAGTACTTC	CASRPEGYFASEQYF	TRBJ2-7	-	-	TRBV6-5
TGTGCCAGCTCACCCCGGACAGGGAGAGGGAATGAGCAGTTCTTC	CASSPRTGRGNEQFF	TRBJ2-1	TRBD1	-	TRBV18
TGTGCCAGCAGATCCGCTGGGCTAGCGGGAATGGAGGATACGCAGTATTTT	CASRSAGLAGMEDTQYF	TRBJ2-3	TRBD2	-	TRBV7-2
TGTGCCAGTAGTCAGAGGCCAGGGGGCTCCTACGAGCAGTACTTC	CASSQRPGGSYEQYF	TRBJ2-7	TRBD1	-	TRBV19
TGTGCCAGCAGCTTAGTTGGTCTAGTAGGAGAGCAGTACTTC	CASSLVGLVGEQYF	TRBJ2-7	-	once	TRBV7-9
TGTGCCAGCAGCGTAGGACCGGGGACAGTAAACATTCAGTACTTC	CASSVGPGTVNIQYF	TRBJ2-4	TRBD1	-	TRBV9
TGTGCCAGCAGCGTAGACCCCGGGATACAATACAATGAGCAGTTCTTC	CASSVDPGIQYNEQFF	TRBJ2-1	-	-	TRBV9
TGCGCCAGCAGCCAAGGAGGAGTGGGGGGGGGAAACACTGAAGCTTTCTTT	CASSQGGVGGGNTEAFF	TRBJ1-1	-	once	TRBV4-3
TGTGCCAGCAGCTTAGTCGCGGGGGCTTACAATGAGCAGTTCTTC	CASSLVAGAYNEQFF	TRBJ2-1	-	-	TRBV7-6
TGTGCCAGCAGCGCGCGGAACAGGGGGGGCTACGAGCAGTACTTC	CASSARNRGGYEQYF	TRBJ2-7	-	-	TRBV7-2
TGTGCCAGCAGTGAACAGGGGGCATCTGGGGCCAACGTCCTGACTTTC	CASSEQGASGANVLTF	TRBJ2-6	TRBD1	-	TRBV6-1